This entry features one TCR beta chain sequence. The V gene end was trimmed by 6 bases and the J gene end by 5 bases; junction bases not matched to a gene: 6. The germline CDR1 and CDR2 sequences are LNHDA and SQIVND (reference sequence). CDR3 length equals 13 residues. This sample was taken from a study of Tregs in tolerant kidney transplant recipients. Study summary: Related graft donors supplied nonmyeloablative bone marrow transplants, and mixed chimerism was transient.

Assay used: immunoSEQ multiplex PCR; TCRdb lists only in-frame clones, some missing. The sample records about 87,000 clones, 90% to 95% being singletons. The genes are TRBV19 and TRBJ1-1, with TRBD1 matching 7 bases. Sequenced here: CD4+ T cells from blood, sampled before the transplant. The sequence was collected from a human donor who received a combined kidney and bone marrow transplant. CDR3 in amino acids: CASRTTGTTEAFF. Here the CDR3 DNA reads TGTGCCAGTAGAACGACAGGGACGACTGAAGCTTTCTTT.